The next 26 T cell receptor beta chains were all read from a single sample in a study of blood T cell repertoires in COVID-19. Clones were read by immunoSEQ multiplex PCR, and TCRdb kept only the in-frame ones, dropping some. This repertoire shows about 150,000 clones, 75% to 85% found once; its top ten account for under 0.75%. Material: peripheral blood. The receptors shown here come from a man in his sixties with acute or convalescent COVID-19.

This clone was counted between two and nine times. This chain joins TRBV28 and TRBJ2-1, with 9 bases aligning to TRBD2. V lost 3 bases, J lost 3 bases, and 6 bases stayed unmatched. The CDR3 is 16 residues long. Germline V gene lookup returns CDR1 MDHEN and CDR2 SYDVKM. The CDR3 region is CASSFPSGARYNEQFF. For the CDR3, the DNA is TGTGCCAGCAGTTTCCCTAGCGGGGCCCGCTACAATGAGCAGTTCTTC.

The sample holds a few counts of this clone. V is TRBV6-2 or TRBV6-3 and J is TRBJ1-2, with 10 bases fitting TRBD1. Germline values: CDR1 MNHEY, CDR2 SVGEGT. This CDR3 contains 15 residues. The V gene end was trimmed by 5 bases and the J gene end by 6 bases; junction bases not matched to a gene: 9. This CDR3 is CASSIRDRGYDGYTF. DNA of the CDR3: TGTGCCAGCAGTATCCGGGACAGGGGATACGATGGCTACACCTTC.

The CDR3 region has the DNA TGTGCCAGCAGATTACAGGGGGGAGGAGAGACCCAGTACTTC. Residues: CASRLQGGGETQYF. J is TRBJ2-5 and V is TRBV27; TRBD1 agrees at 8 bases. The V and J ends lost 6 bases and 4 bases, in that order; junction bases with no gene match: 7. The CDR3 runs to 14 residues. The germline CDR1 and CDR2 sequences are MNHEY and SMNVEV (reference sequence).

The V gene is TRBV5-1, the J gene TRBJ2-3, with 7 bases identical to TRBD1. Germline V gives CDR1 SGHRS, CDR2 YFSETQ. V dropped 5 bases and J dropped 3; count of bases not matched to a gene: 9. This CDR3 region has 15 residues. The CDR3 DNA follows: TGCGCCAGCAGTGCCGGGACAGCGACTACAGATACGCAGTATTTT. Encoded protein: CASSAGTATTDTQYF.

V gene TRBV29-1 combines with J gene TRBJ2-5, with TRBD1 as a possible D gene (7 bases). V dropped 7 bases and J dropped 5 bases, with 14 bases sitting between them. CDR1 and CDR2 from the germline V gene are SQVTM and ANQGSEA. The CDR3 is 12 amino acids. CDR3 protein: CSARRGPETQYF. The DNA of the CDR3 is TGCAGCGCGAGGAGGGGGCCGGAGACCCAGTACTTC.

The chain employs TRBV4-1 and TRBJ2-1, with 8 bases aligning to TRBD2. This CDR3 region has 16 residues. Germline V lookup: CDR1 MGHRA, CDR2 YSYEKL. Losses at the gene ends were 0 bases for V and 7 bases for J; bases not matched to a gene: 8. The chain's CDR3 is CASSQEIRGGINEQFF. DNA for the CDR3: TGCGCCAGCAGCCAAGAAATACGGGGGGGCATTAATGAGCAGTTCTTC.

This chain connects TRBV9 to TRBJ2-7, with 8 bases fitting TRBD1. The V gene end was trimmed by 2 bases and the J gene end by 2 bases; junction bases not matched to a gene: 6. This CDR3 has 15 amino acids. Germline V gene lookup returns CDR1 SGDLS and CDR2 YYNGEE. The CDR3 DNA reads TGTGCCAGCAGCGTGACAGGGGACCCGACCTACGAGCAGTACTTC. This sequence encodes CASSVTGDPTYEQYF.

The gene calls are TRBV4-1 and TRBJ2-3; 9 bases align to TRBD1. Trimming cost V 4 bases and J 3 bases; bases outside gene matches: 2. The CDR3 is made up of 14 amino acids. The germline CDR1 and CDR2 sequences are MGHRA and YSYEKL. In DNA form, the CDR3 reads TGCGCCAGCAGCCGGGGACAGGGTACAGATACGCAGTATTTT. Its translation: CASSRGQGTDTQYF.

The chain has TRBV12-3 or TRBV12-4 and TRBJ1-2, with TRBD1 as a possible D gene (6 bases). Trimming stripped 5 bases from V and 2 bases from J, with 9 bases between. This CDR3 is 13 amino acids long. In nucleotides, the CDR3 is TGTGCCAGCAGTGAACAGGGCAACTATGGCTACACCTTC. Amino acids: CASSEQGNYGYTF.

The genes are TRBV5-1 and TRBJ1-6, with 9 bases aligning to TRBD1. Losses at the gene ends were 0 bases for V and 7 bases for J; bases not matched to a gene: 14. CDR3 length: 19 residues. Germline CDR1 and CDR2: SGHRS and YFSETQ. CDR3 DNA sequence: TGCGCCAGCAGCTTGGCCGGGACAGGGACCTTTGGGGGAAATTCACCCCTCCACTTT. Translation: CASSLAGTGTFGGNSPLHF.

This clone turned up a few times. In the same sample, other DNA sequences code for this CDR3. CDR3 loop: CASSLDMNTEAFF. CDR3 DNA sequence: TGTGCCAGCAGCCTTGACATGAACACTGAAGCTTTCTTT. The rearrangement joins TRBV7-9 to TRBJ1-1; D uncertain. Germline V lookup: CDR1 SEHNR, CDR2 FQNEAQ (reference sequence). Deletions cut 5 bases from V and 0 bases from J, with 7 bases between. The CDR3 consists of 13 residues.

V usage is TRBV3-1 (or the pseudogene TRBV3-2) and J usage is TRBJ1-1; D unclear. Germline lookup yields CDR1 LGHDT and CDR2 YNNKEL (reference sequence). V lost 0 bases to trimming and J lost 1 base, with 6 bases between them. CDR3 length equals 14 residues. For the CDR3, the DNA is TGTGCCAGCAGCCAAGATTACGGGAACACTGAAGCTTTCTTT. Translation: CASSQDYGNTEAFF.

The chain carries TRBV7-2 and TRBJ2-7; 11 bases map to TRBD2. The J segment lost 2 bases and the V segment lost 5 bases, leaving 5 bases of the junction unmatched. The CDR3 runs 15 residues. Germline assignment: CDR1 SGHTA and CDR2 FQGNSA. CDR3 nucleotides: TGTGCCAGCAGCACTCGGACTAGCGGGCCCTACGAGCAGTACTTC. Protein sequence: CASSTRTSGPYEQYF.

V gene TRBV4-1 combines with J gene TRBJ1-1; D is unclear. V shed 1 base and J shed 3 bases, with 12 bases lying between them. The germline V gene has CDR1 MGHRA and CDR2 YSYEKL. The CDR3 has 15 residues. CDR3 in DNA: TGCGCCAGCAGCCAAGGAGGGTCTGGGGACACTGAAGCTTTCTTT. Translating it yields CASSQGGSGDTEAFF.

J is TRBJ2-2 and V is TRBV6-4; perhaps TRBD1 as D (6 bases). CDR3 length: 14 residues. Per the germline V gene, CDR1 is MRHNA and CDR2 is SNTAGT. With 4 bases removed from V and 3 bases from J, the gap between germline ends came to 9 bases. CDR3 amino acids: CASSGTADTGELFF. The CDR3 coding sequence is TGTGCCAGCAGTGGGACAGCGGACACCGGGGAGCTGTTTTTT.

This rearrangement joins TRBV2 to TRBJ2-1, with 16 bases matching TRBD2. The CDR3 runs to 15 residues. Germline CDR1 and CDR2: SNHLY and FYNNEI. Trimming cost V 5 bases and J 12 bases; bases outside gene matches: 7. DNA of the CDR3: TGTGCCAGCAGTCTCGGGACTAGCGGGAGGGTTGGGCAGTTCTTC. Translated, it gives CASSLGTSGRVGQFF.

The V and J genes are TRBV4-2 and TRBJ1-2; TRBD1 matches at 8 bases. The V gene's germline CDR1 is LGHNA and CDR2 YNFKEQ. CDR3 length: 15 residues. V was pared by 3 bases and J by 8 bases, with 11 bases of the junction left unmatched. This CDR3 is CASSHEDRAALGYTF. DNA for the CDR3: TGTGCCAGCAGCCACGAGGACAGGGCGGCATTGGGCTACACCTTC.

This clone was seen just once. The V gene is TRBV28, the J gene TRBJ1-5, with D hard to call. The CDR3 has 13 residues. CDR1 is MDHEN and CDR2 is SYDVKM in the germline V gene. Trimming pared 10 bases from V and 1 base from J, leaving 11 bases between. CDR3 sequence (DNA): TGTGCCACCCATGGGCTCAGCAATCAGCCCCAGCATTTT. Encoded protein: CATHGLSNQPQHF.

This clone was counted a single time. J is TRBJ1-2 and V is TRBV24-1; 7 positions agree with TRBD1. The CDR3 loop spans 16 amino acids. From germline, CDR1 is KGHDR and CDR2 SFDVKD. V shed 5 bases, J shed 0 bases, and the junction held 8 bases outside the gene matches. CDR3 in DNA: TGTGCCACCAGTGGTTCAAGACAGGGTCCTAACTATGGCTACACCTTC. Amino acids: CATSGSRQGPNYGYTF.

This chain uses TRBV28 with TRBJ1-2; TRBD1 matches at 10 bases. J gave up 8 bases and V 4 bases, and 7 bases lay outside the gene matches. This CDR3 has 14 residues. Germline values: CDR1 MDHEN, CDR2 SYDVKM. The CDR3 spells CASSSAGTGEGYTF. DNA of the CDR3: TGTGCCAGCAGTTCGGCCGGGACAGGGGAAGGCTACACCTTC.

The chain recombines TRBV12-3 or TRBV12-4 with TRBJ1-1, with D perhaps matching TRBD1 (6 bases). Trimming removed 6 bases from V and 4 bases from J, with 12 bases in between. The CDR3 totals 13 residues. The CDR3 protein is CASSRTESTEAFF. The CDR3 region has the DNA TGTGCCAGCAGCCGGACAGAGTCCACTGAAGCTTTCTTT.

CDR3 coding DNA: TGTGCCATGGGACAGGCGAACACTGAAGCTTTCTTT. Its protein product is CAMGQANTEAFF. The chain joins TRBV7-9 to TRBJ1-1; 8 nucleotides agree with TRBD1. CDR1 and CDR2 (germline): SEHNR, FQNEAQ (reference sequence). With V trimmed by 10 bases and J by 1 base, 2 bases remained unmatched. The CDR3 is 12 residues long.

The chain recombines TRBV28 with TRBJ1-3, with 7 bases matching TRBD1. CDR3 length: 20 residues. V lost 5 bases, J lost 4 bases, and 23 bases stayed unmatched. From germline, CDR1 is MDHEN and CDR2 SYDVKM. DNA of the CDR3: TGTGCCAGCAGTCTCCCCTTGGGGACAGATTCTCGGCTGGCCGGAAACACCATATATTTT. Protein sequence: CASSLPLGTDSRLAGNTIYF.

The chain links TRBV19 to TRBJ2-1, with 12 bases lining up with TRBD1. This CDR3 is 18 amino acids long. V lost 7 bases and J lost 4; bases outside the gene matches: 14. CDR1 and CDR2 from the germline V gene are LNHDA and SQIVND (reference sequence). Here the CDR3 reads CASTRGGQGAGEYNEQFF. CDR3 coding DNA: TGTGCCAGTACCAGGGGGGGACAGGGGGCCGGAGAGTACAATGAGCAGTTCTTC.

This chain uses TRBV27 with TRBJ2-1; a weak D match, TRBD1 (7 bases). CDR3 length equals 12 residues. Germline-derived CDR1 and CDR2 are MNHEY and SMNVEV (reference sequence). V dropped 6 bases and J dropped 7 bases, with 10 bases sitting between them. CDR3: CASSRGVNEQFF. As DNA, the CDR3 is TGTGCCAGCAGCAGGGGGGTTAATGAGCAGTTCTTC.

This chain uses TRBV28 with TRBJ2-1; 8 bases line up with TRBD2. V lost 6 bases to trimming and J lost 3 bases; unmatched junction nucleotides: 7. Per the germline V gene, CDR1 is MDHEN and CDR2 is SYDVKM. There are 15 residues in the CDR3. As DNA, the CDR3 is TGTGCCAGCAGGGGAGCGGGAGCTAACTACAATGAGCAGTTCTTC. Protein sequence: CASRGAGANYNEQFF. Full variable domain (outside the CDR3, taken from reference TRBV28 and TRBJ2-1): DVKVTQSSRYLVKRTGEKVFLECVQDMDHENMFWYRQDPGLGLRLIYFSYDVKMKEKGDIPEGYSVSREKKERFSLILESASTNQTSMYLCASRGAGANYNEQFFGPGTRLTVL.